Each of the 7 T cell receptor beta chains below was sequenced from the same sample in a study of cytomegalovirus exposure and HLA in healthy donors (dated by TCRdb to about 2017). The library relied on the immunoSEQ multiplex PCR assay. A mixture of 60 forward primers for TCR Vbeta segments and 13 reverse primers for TCR Jbeta segments was used in the multiplex PCR. The immuneACCESS repertoire file appears here via TCRdb, limited to in-frame rearrangements. These files lack a portion of the clones; in checked studies, under half of the deficit traces to unresolved V genes, and the cause of the others is not known. The sample includes roughly 120,000 clones, with roughly 82% observed a single time. Approximately 3.1% of the sample comes from the top ten. Sequencing was done on a sample of PBMCs. The receptors were sampled from a young woman in good health and CMV-seropositive.

This clone was picked up a small number of times. The V call is TRBV5-1, the J call TRBJ1-2; the D gene is possibly TRBD1 (5 bases). The CDR3 totals 14 residues. Germline lookup yields CDR1 SGHRS and CDR2 YFSETQ. The V gene lost 5 bases and the J gene lost 3 bases, with 14 bases spanning the gap. CDR3 sequence (DNA): TGCGCCAGCAGGGCCGGGACGGGAGACTATGGCTACACCTTC. It yields the protein CASRAGTGDYGYTF.

The rearrangement uses TRBV2 and TRBJ2-1, with 14 bases identical to TRBD2. The CDR3 is 19 residues long. The junction had 12 bases not matched to a gene; V was cut back by 5 bases and J by 3 bases. Germline values: CDR1 SNHLY, CDR2 FYNNEI. CDR3 coding DNA: TGTGCCAGCAGTACAGGTTACCCCGGGACTAGCGGGGGCTACAATGAGCAGTTCTTC. Translating it yields CASSTGYPGTSGGYNEQFF.

The J gene is TRBJ1-5, the V gene TRBV6-6; no clear D gene. This CDR3 is 13 amino acids long. Germline V gene lookup returns CDR1 MNHNY and CDR2 SVGAGI (reference sequence). The ends were cut back, 7 bases at V and 3 bases at J, with 10 bases in the middle. The CDR3 spells CASNPGYNQPQHF. The CDR3 coding sequence is TGTGCCAGCAATCCGGGGTACAATCAGCCCCAGCATTTT.

The chain uses TRBV30 and TRBJ1-3; D is undetermined. This CDR3 has 14 amino acids. V was pared by 3 bases and J by 2 bases, with 11 bases between. Germline CDR1 is GTSNPN and CDR2 is SVGIG (reference sequence). The CDR3 reads CAWRRLGAGNTIYF. The CDR3 nucleotides are TGTGCCTGGAGGCGGCTCGGGGCTGGAAACACCATATATTTT.

This clone was seen only a few times. The chain carries TRBV2 and TRBJ2-2, with D perhaps TRBD1 (6 bases). Trimming pared 6 bases from V and 4 bases from J, leaving 12 bases between. Germline V gene lookup returns CDR1 SNHLY and CDR2 FYNNEI. The CDR3 spans 14 residues. This CDR3 reads CASRTRQVTGELFF. CDR3 nucleotide sequence: TGTGCCAGCAGGACGAGACAGGTCACCGGGGAGCTGTTTTTT.

This clone has only one observation. One end of the junction varies from germline; a read error may be responsible. This sequence joins TRBV7-7 and TRBJ2-2, with D unresolved. Germline V lookup: CDR1 SSHAT, CDR2 FNYEAQ (reference sequence). The CDR3 has 13 amino acids. CDR3 sequence reads: CASSFGNTGELFF. The CDR3 DNA reads as TGTGCTAGCAGCTTCGGGAACACCGGGGAGCTGTTTTTT.

The chain combines TRBV18 with TRBJ2-5; TRBD1 aligns across 8 bases. This CDR3 comprises 17 residues. The V and J ends lost 2 bases and 5 bases, in that order; junction bases with no gene match: 13. In germline, CDR1 is KGHSH, CDR2 LQKENI. The CDR3 is CASSPSWNSGGLETQYF. The CDR3 DNA reads TGTGCCAGCTCACCATCATGGAATTCAGGGGGCCTGGAGACCCAGTACTTC.